This T cell receptor beta chain was obtained from a study of CD8 T cells in ankylosing spondylitis. Study conclusions and caveats: From matched ankylosing spondylitis synovial fluid, disease-linked clones were reportedly recovered at significantly enriched levels. Characteristic, it appeared, of ankylosing spondylitis blood was a TCR beta motif of roughly eight highly homologous variants. Relatively scarce in peripheral blood, disease-linked clones were CD8+.

Germline V gives CDR1 DFQATT, CDR2 SNEGSKA (reference sequence). Trimming stripped 6 bases from V and 5 bases from J, with 19 bases between. CDR3 length: 14 residues. 5'-RACE, quantitative and with molecular barcodes, yielded the TCR beta libraries. TCRdb reprocessed the 5' RACE reads via MiXCR and lists one record per CDR3 protein. The table records about 540,000 distinct CDR3 sequences, about an eighth of them present only once. About this clonotype itself: Its specificity is unknown.

The chain has TRBV20-1 and TRBJ2-5; a weak D match, TRBD2 (6 bases). The TCR sequence derives from a male donor with ankylosing spondylitis. Sequencing was done on a sample of blood, either unsorted or a sorted T cell fraction (not recorded which). CDR3 nucleotides: TGCAGTGCCAAACGGCGGGGATCCTGGGAGACCCAGTACTTC. Translating it yields CSAKRRGSWETQYF.